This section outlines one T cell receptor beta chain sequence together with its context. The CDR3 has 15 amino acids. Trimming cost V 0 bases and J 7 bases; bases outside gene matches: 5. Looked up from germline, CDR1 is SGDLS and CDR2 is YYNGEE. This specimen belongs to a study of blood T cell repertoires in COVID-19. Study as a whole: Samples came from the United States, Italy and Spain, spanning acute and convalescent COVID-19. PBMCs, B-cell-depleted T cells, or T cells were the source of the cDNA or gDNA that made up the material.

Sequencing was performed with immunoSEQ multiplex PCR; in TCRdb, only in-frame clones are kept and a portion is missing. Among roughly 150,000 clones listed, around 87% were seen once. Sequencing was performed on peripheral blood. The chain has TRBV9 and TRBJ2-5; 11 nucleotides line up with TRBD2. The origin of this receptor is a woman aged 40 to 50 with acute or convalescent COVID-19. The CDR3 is CASSVATSGSGTQYF. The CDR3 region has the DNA TGTGCCAGCAGCGTAGCTACTAGCGGGAGCGGGACCCAGTACTTC.